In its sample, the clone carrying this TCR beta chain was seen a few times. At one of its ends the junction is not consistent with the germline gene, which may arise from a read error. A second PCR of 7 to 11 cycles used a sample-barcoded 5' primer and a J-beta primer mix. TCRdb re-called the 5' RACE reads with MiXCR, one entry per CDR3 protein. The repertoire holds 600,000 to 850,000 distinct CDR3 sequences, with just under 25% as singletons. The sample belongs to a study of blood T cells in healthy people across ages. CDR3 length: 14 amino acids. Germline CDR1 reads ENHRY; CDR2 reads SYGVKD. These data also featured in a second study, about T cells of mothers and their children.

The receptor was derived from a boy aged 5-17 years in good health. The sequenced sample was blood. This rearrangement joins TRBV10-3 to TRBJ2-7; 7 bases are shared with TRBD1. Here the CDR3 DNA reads TGTACCATCAGTGGAATCGGACAGGAGAACGAGCAGTACTTC. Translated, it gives CTISGIGQENEQYF.